What follows are 27 T cell receptor beta chains derived from one specimen sequenced in a study of early T cells in non-severe SARS-CoV-2 infection. From the 5' RACE reads, TCRdb called clonotypes with MiXCR, one entry per CDR3 protein. Counted here are about 56,000 distinct CDR3 sequences, roughly a tenth occurring once; the ten biggest clones make up 6% to 8%. Sample: whole blood. Receptors originate from an adult who was a healthcare worker with PCR-confirmed SARS-CoV-2 infection or an uninfected control (not recorded which).

The chain uses TRBV12-3 or TRBV12-4 and TRBJ1-1, with D possibly TRBD1 on 5 matching bases. V was shortened by 3 bases and J by 7 bases, with 12 bases between the two germline ends. This CDR3 has 13 amino acids. This CDR3 reads CASSLSWGIEAFF. CDR3 in DNA: TGTGCCAGCAGTTTGAGTTGGGGCATTGAAGCTTTCTTT.

The chain links TRBV7-9 to TRBJ2-1; TRBD1 is a possible D gene (6 bases). Germline V gene data show CDR1 as SEHNR and CDR2 as FQNEAQ (reference sequence). This CDR3 has 16 amino acids. Trimming removed 5 bases from V and 0 bases from J, with 14 bases in between. In DNA, the CDR3 is TGTGCCAGCAGCCCTGGACAGCCCTACTCCTACAATGAGCAGTTCTTC. The encoded protein is CASSPGQPYSYNEQFF.

This chain uses TRBV5-1 with TRBJ1-1; no definite D call. Trimming took off 0 bases at V and 4 bases at J, with 10 bases between the two ends. Germline CDR1 is SGHRS and CDR2 is YFSETQ. The CDR3 covers 14 residues. CDR3: CASSLDPEGTEAFF. CDR3 coding DNA: TGCGCCAGCAGCTTGGACCCCGAGGGCACTGAAGCTTTCTTT.

The V and J genes are TRBV7-9 and TRBJ2-1, with 8 positions matching TRBD2. The CDR3 consists of 15 residues. The germline gives CDR1 SEHNR, CDR2 FQNEAQ (reference sequence). V trimming: 6 bases; J trimming: 10 bases; junction bases outside the gene matches: 14. CDR3 protein: CASSLGSGREEEQFF. CDR3 in DNA: TGTGCCAGCAGTCTAGGCAGCGGGAGAGAAGAGGAGCAGTTCTTC.

This clonotype has only a few counts. The junction does not match germline at one end; this may be a read error. The V and J genes are TRBV6-2 or TRBV6-3 and TRBJ1-6; TRBD1 might be the D (6 bases). This CDR3 is built from 14 residues. Germline V gene sequence: CDR1 MNHEY, CDR2 SVGEGT. The CDR3 DNA reads TGTGCCAGCAGACGGACAGCGGGTAGTTCACCCCTCCATTTT. Its protein is CASRRTAGSSPLHF.

In its sample, this clonotype was seen a few times. The chain has TRBV6-6 and TRBJ2-7, with D unclear. Looked up from germline, CDR1 is MNHNY and CDR2 is SVGAGI (reference sequence). The CDR3 has 13 amino acids. Deletions cut 6 bases from V and 0 bases from J, with 9 bases between. CDR3 coding DNA: TGTGCCAGCAGCCGATTTCCCTCCTACGAGCAGTACTTC. Encoded protein: CASSRFPSYEQYF.

This clonotype was recorded many times. The V and J genes are TRBV12-3 or TRBV12-4 and TRBJ1-2; no firm D call. The V gene lost 5 bases and the J gene lost 2 bases, with 12 bases spanning the gap. The CDR3 contains 14 residues. CDR3 in amino acids: CASSGGYPNYGYTF. In nucleotides, the CDR3 is TGTGCCAGCAGTGGCGGGTATCCGAACTATGGCTACACCTTC.

This clonotype was seen more than once but under ten times. V gene TRBV20-1 combines with J gene TRBJ2-1; D is possibly TRBD2 (6 bases). This CDR3 is 15 amino acids long. Germline V CDR1 and CDR2: DFQATT, SNEGSKA (reference sequence). Trimming removed 3 bases at V and 5 bases at J, with 17 bases between. The CDR3 sequence is CSARRDPGGHNEQFF. CDR3 nucleotides: TGCAGTGCTAGGCGAGACCCCGGGGGACACAATGAGCAGTTCTTC.

At least ten counts were recorded for this clonotype. The chain combines TRBV7-2 with TRBJ2-3; the match to TRBD2 covers 12 bases. Germline assignment: CDR1 SGHTA and CDR2 FQGNSA. The CDR3 totals 14 residues. Trimming cost V 2 bases and J 7 bases; bases outside gene matches: 1. This CDR3 reads CASSLTSGRNTQYF. DNA of the CDR3: TGTGCCAGCAGCTTAACTAGCGGGAGGAATACGCAGTATTTT. The whole variable domain, filled in from reference TRBV7-2 and TRBJ2-3, reads GAGVSQSPSNKVTEKGKDVELRCDPISGHTALYWYRQSLGQGLEFLIYFQGNSAPDKSGLPSDRFSAERTGGSVSTLTIQRTQQEDSAVYLCASSLTSGRNTQYFGPGTRLTVL.

This clonotype was seen many times. V and J are TRBV12-3 or TRBV12-4 and TRBJ2-1, with 13 bases matching TRBD2. This CDR3 comprises 16 residues. J lost 5 bases, V lost 6 bases, and 7 bases had no gene match. The CDR3 loop reads CASSLLTSGRHNEQFF. CDR3 bases: TGTGCCAGCAGCCTCCTGACTAGCGGGAGGCACAATGAGCAGTTCTTC.

This clonotype has ten or more counts. The V gene is TRBV7-9, the J gene TRBJ1-5; D is unclear. V was shortened by 5 bases and J by 3 bases, with 8 bases between the two germline ends. The CDR3 totals 13 residues. Per the germline V gene, CDR1 is SEHNR and CDR2 is FQNEAQ (reference sequence). This CDR3 reads CASSPSPNQPQHF. DNA for the CDR3: TGTGCCAGCAGCCCCTCCCCCAATCAGCCCCAGCATTTT.

This chain connects TRBV5-1 to TRBJ1-3; D is ambiguous. Germline V gene sequence: CDR1 SGHRS, CDR2 YFSETQ. V was pared by 2 bases and J by 1 base, with 7 bases between. The CDR3 length is 14 residues. As DNA, the CDR3 is TGCGCCAGCAGCTTCGACGGATCTGGAAACACCATATATTTT. Its protein product is CASSFDGSGNTIYF. The full variable domain, its missing parts supplied by reference TRBV5-1 and TRBJ1-3, is KAGVTQTPRYLIKTRGQQVTLSCSPISGHRSVSWYQQTPGQGLQFLFEYFSETQRNKGNFPGRFSGRQFSNSRSEMNVSTLELGDSALYLCASSFDGSGNTIYFGEGSWLTVV.

V is TRBV11-1 and J is TRBJ2-5; the match to TRBD1 covers 11 bases. CDR1 SGHAT and CDR2 FQDESV come from the germline V gene (reference sequence). The CDR3 loop spans 16 amino acids. Trimming removed 5 bases from V and 5 bases from J; junction bases left unmatched: 10. The CDR3 loop reads CASSEYGQGARETQYF. The CDR3 region has the DNA TGTGCCAGCAGCGAATACGGACAGGGGGCGCGTGAGACCCAGTACTTC.

The sample holds a few counts of this clonotype. The chain has TRBV6-6 and TRBJ1-2; D perhaps matches TRBD1 (5 bases). CDR3 size: 10 residues. CDR1 and CDR2 (germline): MNHNY, SVGAGI (reference sequence). Between the trimmed V and J ends, which lost 6 bases and 6 bases, there was a span of 5 bases. CDR3 in amino acids: CASSRDGYTF. CDR3 nucleotides: TGTGCCAGCAGCAGGGATGGCTACACCTTC.

This clonotype was counted ten times or more. The chain uses TRBV11-2 and TRBJ1-6; D gene ambiguous. This CDR3 is built from 14 residues. The germline V gene encodes CDR1 SGHAT and CDR2 FQNNGV. Trimming left V 1 base short and J 8 bases short, with 9 bases between. This CDR3 reads CASSLGGGDSPLHF. Here the CDR3 DNA reads TGTGCCAGCAGCTTAGGGGGTGGAGATTCACCCCTCCACTTT.

The sample holds a few counts of this clonotype. The chain carries TRBV7-2 and TRBJ2-1, with TRBD2 identical over 7 bases. Germline CDR1 reads SGHTA; CDR2 reads FQGNSA. The V segment lost 6 bases and the J segment 4 bases; nucleotides outside the gene matches: 6. This CDR3 contains 14 residues. For the CDR3, the DNA is TGTGCCAGCAGTCGGAGCGGGGTATACAATGAGCAGTTCTTC. Translation gives CASSRSGVYNEQFF. Full variable domain (rest looked up from reference TRBV7-2 and TRBJ2-1): GAGVSQSPSNKVTEKGKDVELRCDPISGHTALYWYRQSLGQGLEFLIYFQGNSAPDKSGLPSDRFSAERTGGSVSTLTIQRTQQEDSAVYLCASSRSGVYNEQFFGPGTRLTVL.

This clonotype occurred many times. J is TRBJ2-7 and V is TRBV20-1; D not resolved. The CDR3 has 13 residues. Trimming pared 1 base from V and 6 bases from J, leaving 13 bases between. Germline V gives CDR1 DFQATT, CDR2 SNEGSKA (reference sequence). The chain's CDR3 is CSARVSAHREQYF. As DNA, the CDR3 is TGCAGTGCTAGAGTTTCGGCCCACCGCGAGCAGTACTTC.

The table lists this clonotype with a count of one. The chain joins TRBV20-1 to TRBJ2-7, with 11 bases identical to TRBD1. Germline lookup yields CDR1 DFQATT and CDR2 SNEGSKA (reference sequence). J gave up 11 bases and V 6 bases, and 9 bases lay outside the gene matches. The CDR3 is 12 amino acids. The CDR3 DNA reads TGCAGTGCCACTAGGACAGGGGGCTCGGAGTACTTC. Translating gives CSATRTGGSEYF.

The chain carries TRBV10-3 and TRBJ1-3; TRBD1 matches 10 bases. CDR1 and CDR2 (germline): ENHRY, SYGVKD. The CDR3 extends over 16 amino acids. J was trimmed by 7 bases and V by 10 bases; bases with no gene match: 16. CDR3 sequence: CATQGPVGQGRNTIYF. In nucleotides, the CDR3 is TGTGCCACACAGGGCCCCGTGGGACAGGGGAGGAACACCATATATTTT.

The rearrangement joins TRBV5-6 to TRBJ2-5; unclear D gene. The CDR3 has 15 amino acids. Trimming removed 1 base from V and 3 bases from J, with 13 bases in between. Per germline, CDR1 SGHDT and CDR2 YYEEEE. The CDR3 DNA reads as TGTGCCAGCAGCTTGCACCCACTGGAAAAAGAGACCCAGTACTTC. Its translation is CASSLHPLEKETQYF.

The chain combines TRBV10-2 with TRBJ2-2; D is unclear. The CDR3 contains 12 residues. V lost 6 bases, J lost 7 bases, and 9 bases lay in between. Germline V lookup: CDR1 WSHSY, CDR2 SAAADI. As DNA, the CDR3 is TGCGCCAGCAGGGAGCCAGGCGGGGAGCTGTTTTTT. It translates to CASREPGGELFF.

CDR3 bases: TGTGCCAGCAGCTGGCGAGGGGACACTGAAGCTTTCTTT. Translated, it gives CASSWRGDTEAFF. The genes are TRBV6-5 and TRBJ1-1; maybe TRBD1 (5 bases). V was cut by 6 bases and J by 3 bases, with 11 bases left in between. The CDR3 length is 13 residues. Germline V CDR1 and CDR2: MNHEY, SVGAGI.

At least ten counts were recorded for this clonotype. This CDR3 reads CASSLTGNTEAFF. CDR3 sequence (DNA): TGTGCCAGCAGCTTAACCGGGAACACTGAAGCTTTCTTT. The rearrangement joins TRBV5-5 to TRBJ1-1; D is uncertain. The CDR3 consists of 13 residues. Germline V gene data show CDR1 as SGHKS and CDR2 as YYEKEE (reference sequence). V dropped 2 bases and J dropped 1 base, with 6 bases sitting between them.

In this sample, this clonotype turned up many times. V is TRBV29-1 and J is TRBJ2-5, with 9 positions matching TRBD1. After removal of 7 bases from V and 4 bases from J, the junction contained 7 bases not matched to a gene. CDR1 is SQVTM, CDR2 ANQGSEA, per germline. The CDR3 sequence is 13 residues long. The DNA of the CDR3 is TGCAGCGGTCGACAGGGGGATAGAGAGACCCAGTACTTC. It specifies CSGRQGDRETQYF.

This clonotype was seen ten or more times. The chain uses TRBV11-2 and TRBJ1-1; 10 bases match TRBD1. Trimming at V came to 5 bases and at J to 0 bases, leaving 3 bases not matched to a gene. This CDR3 has 15 residues. Germline V gives CDR1 SGHAT, CDR2 FQNNGV. CDR3 residues: CASSQTGGMNTEAFF. CDR3 sequence (DNA): TGTGCCAGCAGCCAGACAGGGGGCATGAACACTGAAGCTTTCTTT.

The chain carries TRBV12-3 or TRBV12-4 and TRBJ2-4, with D perhaps TRBD1 (6 bases). The CDR3 consists of 15 residues. Trimming stripped 5 bases from V and 6 bases from J, with 17 bases between. The CDR3 sequence: CASSSYRAGGNIQYF. The CDR3 DNA follows: TGTGCCAGCAGTAGTTACAGGGCTGGGGGAAACATTCAGTACTTC.

This clonotype was picked up many times. V usage is TRBV30 and J usage is TRBJ1-2, with D tentatively TRBD1 (5 bases). The CDR3 extends over 11 amino acids. The ends were cut back, 7 bases at V and 7 bases at J, with 13 bases in the middle. Germline-derived CDR1 and CDR2 are GTSNPN and SVGIG (reference sequence). In nucleotides, the CDR3 is TGTGCCTCTGACCGGGGCGCTGGCTACACCTTC. This codes for CASDRGAGYTF. The variable domain in full, completed from reference TRBV30 and TRBJ1-2, reads SQTIHQWPATLVQPVGSPLSLECTVEGTSNPNLYWYRQAAGRGLQLLFYSVGIGQISSEVPQNLSASRPQDRQFILSSKKLLLSDSGFYLCASDRGAGYTFGSGTRLTVV.